The following is a TCR beta chain sequence with its context. V was pared by 7 bases and J by 3 bases, with 15 bases between. This CDR3 contains 15 residues. From germline, CDR1 is KGHSH and CDR2 LQKENI. This sample is part of a study of shared clonotypes between healthy human individuals. Authors' analysis steps: In the immunoSEQ data, sequences were junction-only and lacked quality scores, so filtering differed. Generated by immunoSEQ multiplex PCR, the TCRdb table keeps only in-frame clones and is missing some. V, J and clone size reflect that table, while D and trimming were determined from the DNA. Seen here are millions of clones, about 95% observed once, and the top ten hold more than 0.1%.

This chain uses TRBV18 with TRBJ2-2, with D possibly TRBD2 on 6 matching bases. This clonotype was obtained from a man in his late teens or twenties in good health. The specimen sequenced was naive CD4+ T cells sorted from blood. Sample subset: CD45RA+ positively selected. The DNA for the CDR3 is TGTGCCAGCTTACCCTCCAGGGAGGACACCGGGGAGCTGTTTTTT. Translating gives CASLPSREDTGELFF.